This TCR beta chain originates from a study of T cell repertoires in cytomegalovirus infection. In the study overall: The authors used CMV epitopes that were HLA-C-restricted (recently identified) and HLA-B-restricted (well studied).

CDR3 size: 14 residues. Germline CDR1 SGHTA, CDR2 FQGNSA. J was trimmed by 4 bases and V by 7 bases; bases with no gene match: 6. TCRdb passed the reads through MiXCR, listing each CDR3 protein once. Here the sample spans 62,000 or so distinct CDR3 sequences, around 20% being singletons. On this clonotype itself: The antigen remains unidentified.

Study-wide results and limits: Dominating the ex vivo response were TCR beta clonotypes that were CMV-specific and HLA-C-restricted.

This chain connects TRBV7-2 to TRBJ2-7; 11 bases are a match to TRBD2. This sequence was found in a human donor in good health (CMV status not recorded). Some clones in this sample may be carry-over from other donors' samples. The sequences come from CD8+ T cells from cultured PBMCs, collected from culture after CMV antigen stimulation. The CDR3 here is CASTSRTSGYEQYF. The CDR3 DNA is TGTGCCAGCACCTCCCGGACTAGCGGGTACGAGCAGTACTTC. The full variable domain, completed using reference TRBV7-2 and TRBJ2-7, is GAGVSQSPSNKVTEKGKDVELRCDPISGHTALYWYRQSLGQGLEFLIYFQGNSAPDKSGLPSDRFSAERTGGSVSTLTIQRTQQEDSAVYLCASTSRTSGYEQYFGPGTRLTVT.